This T cell receptor beta chain derives from a study of T cell changes during pregnancy in multiple sclerosis. TCRdb keeps only in-frame clones here, not all; method: immunoSEQ multiplex PCR. The repertoire holds around 95,000 clones, with about 90% as singletons. This CDR3 has 13 residues. The V end lost 5 bases, the J end lost 3 bases, and 8 bases lay between the germline ends. Germline CDR1 is SGHRS and CDR2 is YFSETQ. The chain recombines TRBV5-1 with TRBJ2-2, with D hard to call. Specimen: peripheral blood, collected after pregnancy. This TCR came from a female donor with multiple sclerosis, enrolled in a pregnancy study. The CDR3 region has the DNA TGCGCCAGCAGGTTCCAGGACACCGGGGAGCTGTTTTTT. Translation gives CASRFQDTGELFF.